Below are 6 T cell receptor beta chains sequenced from a single sample in a study of shared clonotypes between healthy human individuals. Assay used: immunoSEQ multiplex PCR; TCRdb lists only in-frame clones, some missing. This sample has about 2.3 million clones, with 85% to 95% found just once. The sequenced sample consisted of naive CD4+ T cells from PBMCs. Noted subset: CD45RA+ positively selected. These receptors came from a man between 18 and 29 years old in good health. Some clones in this sample may be carry-over from other donors' samples.

V is TRBV7-2 and J is TRBJ1-2; 9 bases line up with TRBD1. The V and J ends lost 4 bases and 4 bases, in that order; junction bases with no gene match: 7. Germline lookup yields CDR1 SGHTA and CDR2 FQGNSA. There are 15 residues in the CDR3. This chain's CDR3 is CASSSGTGQSYGYTF. For the CDR3, the DNA is TGTGCCAGCAGCTCCGGGACAGGGCAAAGCTATGGCTACACCTTC.

A remark on this clone: Within the sample, other DNA sequences also encode this same CDR3. This sequence joins TRBV5-1 and TRBJ2-6, with 7 bases lining up with TRBD1. The trim removed 3 bases at V and 3 bases at J, leaving 3 bases unmatched. CDR1 SGHRS and CDR2 YFSETQ come from the germline V gene. The CDR3 contains 15 residues. The CDR3 loop is CASSSTGSGANVLTF. In DNA form, the CDR3 reads TGCGCCAGCAGCTCGACAGGGAGTGGGGCCAACGTCCTGACTTTC. Drawing the rest from reference TRBV5-1 and TRBJ2-6, the complete variable domain is KAGVTQTPRYLIKTRGQQVTLSCSPISGHRSVSWYQQTPGQGLQFLFEYFSETQRNKGNFPGRFSGRQFSNSRSEMNVSTLELGDSALYLCASSSTGSGANVLTFGAGSRLTVL.

The genes are TRBV19 and TRBJ2-7; D is ambiguous. Germline V gene lookup returns CDR1 LNHDA and CDR2 SQIVND (reference sequence). Between the trimmed V and J ends, which lost 2 bases and 4 bases, there was a span of 18 bases. This CDR3 has 16 amino acids. The CDR3, as DNA: TGTGCCAGTAGTATAACCGGCCGATGGTCAGCATACGAGCAGTACTTC. Translation gives CASSITGRWSAYEQYF.

The rearrangement uses TRBV18 and TRBJ2-5; D call uncertain. Near its end, the DNA agrees better with TRBJ2-7, so the J call may be wrong. Germline CDR1 reads KGHSH; CDR2 reads LQKENI. The CDR3 runs to 11 residues. CDR3 sequence: CASSWQYEQYF. The DNA of the CDR3 is TGTGCCAGCTCATGGCAATACGAGCAGTACTTC.

The chain is built from TRBV11-2 and TRBJ2-7, with 7 positions matching TRBD1. The V and J ends lost 3 bases and 4 bases, in that order; junction bases with no gene match: 9. Germline CDR1 is SGHAT and CDR2 is FQNNGV. The CDR3 is 15 amino acids. The DNA of the CDR3 is TGTGCCAGCAGCTTCTCCCCGGACAGGTTTTACGAGCAGTACTTC. It yields the protein CASSFSPDRFYEQYF.

This clone was counted only a few times. The CDR3 DNA reads as TGTGCCAGCTCACCACCGGGCCCCAACACCGGGGAGCTGTTTTTT. Translating gives CASSPPGPNTGELFF. The chain couples TRBV18 to TRBJ2-2, with D unclear. The length of the CDR3 is 15 residues. Trimming stripped 0 bases from V and 2 bases from J, with 7 bases between. Germline-derived CDR1 and CDR2 are KGHSH and LQKENI.